One and the same sample provided the 13 T cell receptor beta chains below, sequenced in a study of blood T cell repertoires in COVID-19. Produced via immunoSEQ multiplex PCR; TCRdb's table is partial and in-frame only. The sample contains about 280,000 clones, 89% of which appear only once. The sample comprised PBMCs or T cells enriched from blood (not recorded which). These receptors were collected from a woman in her sixties or seventies who had recovered from COVID-19.

The chain's CDR3 is CASSLQSNQPQHF. As DNA, the CDR3 is TGTGCCAGCAGTTTACAAAGCAATCAGCCCCAGCATTTT. The rearrangement uses TRBV27 and TRBJ1-5; D not certain. CDR1 is MNHEY, CDR2 SMNVEV, per germline (reference sequence). This CDR3 is 13 amino acids long. The V end lost 2 bases, the J end lost 1 base, and 3 bases lay between the germline ends.

This sequence joins TRBV2 and TRBJ2-7, with D unresolved. The CDR3 spans 13 residues. Germline values: CDR1 SNHLY, CDR2 FYNNEI. Trimming cost V 2 bases and J 0 bases, with 5 bases left between them. CDR3: CASSELVSYEQYF. The CDR3 bases are TGTGCCAGCAGTGAATTAGTCTCCTACGAGCAGTACTTC.

V usage is TRBV14 and J usage is TRBJ1-3, with a weak D call TRBD1 (5 bases). Germline V gene lookup returns CDR1 SGHDN and CDR2 FVKESK. V was cut by 2 bases and J by 4 bases, with 18 bases left in between. This CDR3 has 17 residues. CDR3 DNA sequence: TGTGCCAGCAGCCAATTTGGACAAATGTACGGAGGAAACACCATATATTTT. This translates into CASSQFGQMYGGNTIYF.

The chain combines TRBV5-4 with TRBJ2-3; TRBD2 is a possible D gene (6 bases). The CDR3 totals 16 residues. Germline V CDR1 and CDR2: SGHNT, YYREEE (reference sequence). V was shortened by 2 bases and J by 2 bases, with 15 bases between the two germline ends. This CDR3 is CASSFLWTTDTDTQYF. The CDR3 region has the DNA TGTGCCAGCAGCTTTTTGTGGACTACAGACACAGATACGCAGTATTTT.

This chain connects TRBV6-5 to TRBJ1-6; D unresolved. V gave up 0 bases and J gave up 7 bases, with 13 bases separating them. The germline V gene has CDR1 MNHEY and CDR2 SVGAGI. The CDR3 contains 16 residues. The CDR3 nucleotides are TGTGCCAGCAGTTACTCCTATTATCTGAGGAATTCACCCCTCCACTTT. Its translation: CASSYSYYLRNSPLHF.

J is TRBJ1-2 and V is TRBV6-5; possible D gene TRBD1, 5 bases. The CDR3 spans 13 residues. With 5 bases removed from V and 3 bases from J, the gap between germline ends came to 10 bases. Germline V gene sequence: CDR1 MNHEY, CDR2 SVGAGI. DNA for the CDR3: TGTGCCAGCAGTCCTGACAGATACTATGGCTACACCTTC. It yields the protein CASSPDRYYGYTF.

This clone appeared a single time. The rearrangement joins TRBV6-1 to TRBJ2-7; D ambiguous. This CDR3 is built from 15 residues. V was shortened by 1 base and J by 2 bases, with 12 bases between the two germline ends. Germline assignment: CDR1 MNHNS and CDR2 SASEGT. DNA for the CDR3: TGTGCCAGCAGTGAAGGGCAGCGTCCTACCTACGAGCAGTACTTC. Residues: CASSEGQRPTYEQYF.

The J gene is TRBJ2-1, the V gene TRBV27; 11 bases match TRBD1. The CDR3 extends over 15 amino acids. Losses at the gene ends were 0 bases for V and 10 bases for J; bases not matched to a gene: 5. Germline lookup yields CDR1 MNHEY and CDR2 SMNVEV (reference sequence). In DNA, the CDR3 is TGTGCCAGCAGTTTATCTGGGACAGGGGGATTAGAGCAGTTCTTC. Translating gives CASSLSGTGGLEQFF.

This chain joins TRBV5-4 and TRBJ1-6, with 11 nucleotides matching TRBD1. This CDR3 is 15 amino acids long. Germline values: CDR1 SGHNT, CDR2 YYREEE (reference sequence). The V and J ends lost 7 bases and 7 bases, in that order; junction bases with no gene match: 7. The CDR3 here is CASRTGGDWNSPLHF. The CDR3 DNA sequence: TGTGCCAGCCGGACAGGGGGCGATTGGAATTCACCCCTCCACTTT.

In its sample, this clone was seen once. V is TRBV19 and J is TRBJ2-5; D unresolved. Trimming removed 4 bases at V and 1 base at J, with 7 bases between. Germline CDR1 is LNHDA and CDR2 is SQIVND (reference sequence). This CDR3 contains 13 residues. In DNA, the CDR3 is TGTGCCAGTAGTAGGGCTTTCCAAGAGACCCAGTACTTC. It yields the protein CASSRAFQETQYF.

In its sample, this clone was seen a few times. Other DNA sequences within the sample encode an identical CDR3. This sequence joins TRBV5-1 and TRBJ1-1; D is undetermined. The germline CDR1 and CDR2 sequences are SGHRS and YFSETQ. V was pared by 7 bases and J by 3 bases, with 13 bases between. The CDR3 covers 13 residues. The CDR3 sequence is CASAYVGDTEAFF. CDR3 DNA: TGCGCCAGCGCCTATGTGGGAGACACTGAAGCTTTCTTT.

This clone came up once. The chain recombines TRBV7-8 with TRBJ1-1; maybe TRBD1 (5 bases). V was shortened by 6 bases and J by 0 bases, with 8 bases between the two germline ends. Germline assignment: CDR1 SGHVS and CDR2 FQNEAQ. CDR3 length: 13 residues. The CDR3 spells CASSNRMNTEAFF. The CDR3 DNA sequence: TGTGCCAGCAGTAACAGGATGAACACTGAAGCTTTCTTT.

This clone turned up a few times. The chain employs TRBV29-1 and TRBJ2-2, with D possibly matching TRBD2 (5 bases). Germline V CDR1 and CDR2: SQVTM, ANQGSEA. CDR3 size: 14 residues. V was pared by 1 base and J by 13 bases, with 19 bases between. The CDR3 bases are TGCAGCGTTGAAGGCCGAAGGAACGCAAGCGGGCTGTTTTTT. Translated: CSVEGRRNASGLFF.